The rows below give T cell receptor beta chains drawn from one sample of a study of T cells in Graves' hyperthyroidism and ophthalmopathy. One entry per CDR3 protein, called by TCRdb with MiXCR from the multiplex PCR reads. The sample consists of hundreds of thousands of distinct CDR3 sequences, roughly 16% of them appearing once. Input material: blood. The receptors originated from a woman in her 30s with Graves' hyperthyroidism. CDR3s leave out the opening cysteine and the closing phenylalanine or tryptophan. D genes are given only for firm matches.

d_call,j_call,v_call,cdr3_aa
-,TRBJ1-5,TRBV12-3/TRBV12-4,ASSSTFNQPQH
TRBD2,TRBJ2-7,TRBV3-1,ASSRGTSGFYEQY
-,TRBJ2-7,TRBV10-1,ASSGCGRRDLPSAYEQY
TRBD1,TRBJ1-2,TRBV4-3,ASSRRQGEYGYT
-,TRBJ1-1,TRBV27,ASSFRGATEAF
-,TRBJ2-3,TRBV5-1,ASSLEGGTTDTQY
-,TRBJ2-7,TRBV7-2,ASSLGYSTYEQY
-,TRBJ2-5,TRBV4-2,ASSQVPAEVEQETQY
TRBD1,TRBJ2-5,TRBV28,ASYRGYQETQY
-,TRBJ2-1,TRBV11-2,ASSLGGNGQF
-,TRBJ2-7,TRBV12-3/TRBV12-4,ASAYFSSYEQY
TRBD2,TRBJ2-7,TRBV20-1,SAPRLAGESYEQY
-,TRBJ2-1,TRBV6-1,ASSLATDYNEQF
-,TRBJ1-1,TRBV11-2,ASSSLSTEAF
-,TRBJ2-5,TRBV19,ASSGWEKETQY
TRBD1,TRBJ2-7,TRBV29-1,SVVGQGKAYEQY
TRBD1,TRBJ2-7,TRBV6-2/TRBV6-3,ASRAGTGMASYEQY
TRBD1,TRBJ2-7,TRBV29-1,SGGTVEPYEQY
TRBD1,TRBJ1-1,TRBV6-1,ASSPTGAGSEAF
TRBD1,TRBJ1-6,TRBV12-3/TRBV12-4,ASSLGQGGSPLH
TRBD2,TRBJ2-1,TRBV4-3,ASSRDASGSGNEQF
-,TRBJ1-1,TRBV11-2,ASSARDGRWGTEAF
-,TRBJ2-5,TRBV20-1,SASAGFQETQY
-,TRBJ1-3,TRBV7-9,ASSNGHSGNTIY
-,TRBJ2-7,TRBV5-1,ASSVSGPSTYEQY
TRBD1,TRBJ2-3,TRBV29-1,SAWSGTGSDTQY
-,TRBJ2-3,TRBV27,ASSLSGFSSTDTQY
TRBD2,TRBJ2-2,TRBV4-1,ASSPVGLAQFTGELL
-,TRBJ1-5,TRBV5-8,ASRAGVDQPQH
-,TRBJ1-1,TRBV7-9,ASVGWDEAF
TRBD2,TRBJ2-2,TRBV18,ASSPPGLGGTGELF
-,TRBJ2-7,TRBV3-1,ASSQVVGEQY
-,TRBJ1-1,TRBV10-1,ASSESLGNTEAF
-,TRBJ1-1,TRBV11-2,ASSLNTRQSEAF
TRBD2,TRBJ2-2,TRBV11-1,ASTSRRIAGRPGELF
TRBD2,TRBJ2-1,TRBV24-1,ATSDLLSGIEDNEQF
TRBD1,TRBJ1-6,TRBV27,ASSPRDRTPWDSPLH
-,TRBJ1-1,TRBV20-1,SARTGLGGGTEAF
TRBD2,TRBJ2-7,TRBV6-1,ASSSGLAELSYEQY
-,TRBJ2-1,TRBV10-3,AISGSTGFNEQF
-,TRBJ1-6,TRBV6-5,ASSYSNPGSNSPLH
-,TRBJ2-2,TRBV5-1,ATSPAVSGGELF
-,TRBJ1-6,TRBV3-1,ASSPYSSSYNSPLH
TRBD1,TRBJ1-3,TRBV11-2,ASSIQGAYGNTIY
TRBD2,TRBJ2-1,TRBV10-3,AISEPSGSAEQF
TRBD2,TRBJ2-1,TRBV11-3,ASSSFSGRVSYNEQF
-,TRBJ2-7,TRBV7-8,ASSSHPHTGQSSYEQY
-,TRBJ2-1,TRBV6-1,ASSYTGFDEQF
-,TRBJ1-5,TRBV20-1,SARFQRGRQPQH
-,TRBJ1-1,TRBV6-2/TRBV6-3,ASSPNYKTGGSEAF
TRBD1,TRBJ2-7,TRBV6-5,ASSRGQVGEQY
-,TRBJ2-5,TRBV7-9,ASSLVDQETQY